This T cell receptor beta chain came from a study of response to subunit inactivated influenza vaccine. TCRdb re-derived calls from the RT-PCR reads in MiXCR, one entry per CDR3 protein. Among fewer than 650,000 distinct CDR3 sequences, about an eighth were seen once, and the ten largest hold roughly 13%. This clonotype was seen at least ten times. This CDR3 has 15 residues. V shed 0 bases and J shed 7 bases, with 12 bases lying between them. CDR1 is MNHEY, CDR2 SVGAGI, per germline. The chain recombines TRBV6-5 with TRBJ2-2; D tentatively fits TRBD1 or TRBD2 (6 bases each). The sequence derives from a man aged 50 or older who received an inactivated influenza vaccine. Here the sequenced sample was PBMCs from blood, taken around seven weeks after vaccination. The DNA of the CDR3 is TGTGCCAGCAGTTACTCAGGGGGAGGCCACGGGGAGCTGTTTTTT. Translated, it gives CASSYSGGGHGELFF.